These 21 T cell receptor beta chains share one sample of origin, sequenced in a study of OX40 agonist ivuxolimab in advanced cancers. Profiling relied on immunoSEQ multiplex PCR, and the TCRdb table lists in-frame clones only, not all of them. The table has more than 50,000 clones, almost 95% seen once. Sequenced material: CD4+ or CD8+ T cells sorted from blood, taken in a trial of the OX40 agonist ivuxolimab. The receptor set was obtained from an adult with an advanced solid tumor such as melanoma, head and neck, liver or kidney cancer.

V is TRBV29-1 and J is TRBJ2-5; the D is unclear. CDR1 is SQVTM and CDR2 is ANQGSEA in the germline V gene. V was shortened by 6 bases and J by 5 bases, with 22 bases between the two germline ends. The CDR3 consists of 15 residues. The CDR3 sequence: CSVRLAPRHLETQYF. CDR3 sequence (DNA): TGCAGCGTACGCCTGGCCCCCCGCCACCTGGAGACCCAGTACTTC.

The chain joins TRBV28 to TRBJ2-7; D is perhaps TRBD1 (5 bases). Trimming took off 2 bases at V and 4 bases at J, with 6 bases between the two ends. The germline V gene encodes CDR1 MDHEN and CDR2 SYDVKM. The CDR3 is 12 residues long. This CDR3 is CASSLRGYEQYF. The CDR3 bases are TGTGCCAGCAGTTTAAGGGGTTACGAGCAGTACTTC.

The rearrangement links TRBV28 to TRBJ2-7; TRBD2 is a possible D gene (5 bases). V was pared by 3 bases and J by 6 bases, with 12 bases between. Germline V CDR1 and CDR2: MDHEN, SYDVKM. This CDR3 has 13 residues. For the CDR3, the DNA is TGTGCCAGCAGTTTTATGAGTGGGAGCGAGCAGTACTTC. It encodes CASSFMSGSEQYF.

This chain uses TRBV27 with TRBJ2-7; TRBD2 is a possible D gene (6 bases). The CDR3 runs to 15 residues. The germline V gene has CDR1 MNHEY and CDR2 SMNVEV (reference sequence). The V gene lost 6 bases and the J gene lost 2 bases, with 17 bases spanning the gap. The CDR3 loop is CASSPVGDSTYEQYF. The CDR3 DNA follows: TGTGCCAGCAGCCCCGTCGGGGACTCCACCTACGAGCAGTACTTC.

The chain uses TRBV7-2 and TRBJ1-2; D is perhaps TRBD1 (5 bases). This CDR3 region has 13 residues. V lost 3 bases to trimming and J lost 6 bases, with 11 bases between them. CDR1 and CDR2 from the germline V gene are SGHTA and FQGNSA. CDR3 residues: CASSFFQGDGYTF. As DNA, the CDR3 is TGTGCCAGCAGCTTCTTCCAGGGAGATGGCTACACCTTC.

The count of this clone is one. The chain is built from TRBV6-8 and TRBJ1-4, with no clear D. Germline CDR1 reads MNHGY; CDR2 reads SAAAGT. CDR3 length: 18 residues. Trimming took off 0 bases at V and 4 bases at J, with 18 bases between the two ends. DNA of the CDR3: TGTGCCAGCAGTTACTCCCCAGCCAGGCCGAAGGTTAATGAAAAACTGTTTTTT. Protein: CASSYSPARPKVNEKLFF.

The genes are TRBV11-2 and TRBJ1-2; D call uncertain. V gave up 3 bases and J gave up 4 bases, with 18 bases separating them. The CDR3 contains 16 residues. Germline V lookup: CDR1 SGHAT, CDR2 FQNNGV. CDR3 residues: CASSLGRGLSSYGYTF. DNA for the CDR3: TGTGCCAGCAGCTTGGGTCGTGGGCTCTCGAGCTATGGCTACACCTTC.

The chain has TRBV20-1 and TRBJ1-2; D gene ambiguous. Germline V CDR1 and CDR2: DFQATT, SNEGSKA (reference sequence). CDR3 length equals 11 residues. Trimming shortened V by 3 bases and J by 3 bases, and 5 bases separated the two germline ends. The CDR3 DNA is TGCAGTGCTAGTAGTGACTATGGCTACACCTTC. Translating gives CSASSDYGYTF.

The chain carries TRBV19 and TRBJ2-1; 10 bases are a match to TRBD2. This CDR3 has 15 residues. V trimming: 4 bases; J trimming: 6 bases; junction bases outside the gene matches: 6. The germline CDR1 and CDR2 sequences are LNHDA and SQIVND (reference sequence). This chain's CDR3 is CASSTKGLAANEQFF. CDR3 in DNA: TGTGCCAGTAGTACTAAAGGACTAGCGGCCAATGAGCAGTTCTTC.

This chain joins TRBV11-3 and TRBJ2-2, with D hard to call. Germline CDR1 is SGHNT and CDR2 is YENEEA. V lost 1 base to trimming and J lost 1 base, with 10 bases between them. The CDR3 runs to 16 residues. CDR3 bases: TGTGCCAGCAGCTTAGCTCCTCGCATGAACACCGGGGAGCTGTTTTTT. Protein sequence: CASSLAPRMNTGELFF.

This clone was found a few times. The chain employs TRBV30 and TRBJ1-1; tentative D call: TRBD1 (5 bases). CDR3 length equals 11 residues. CDR1 and CDR2 from the germline V gene are GTSNPN and SVGIG (reference sequence). Deletions cut 3 bases from V and 8 bases from J, with 10 bases between. The CDR3 coding sequence is TGTGCCTGGAGGTGGGGACCCGAAGCTTTCTTT. Its protein is CAWRWGPEAFF.

The chain has TRBV7-2 and TRBJ2-3; D is possibly TRBD1 (6 bases). Trimming left V 1 base short and J 4 bases short, with 9 bases between. This CDR3 spans 14 amino acids. Germline V gene sequence: CDR1 SGHTA, CDR2 FQGNSA. CDR3 sequence reads: CASSLGGGSDTQYF. The CDR3 DNA reads TGTGCCAGCAGCTTAGGAGGGGGATCAGATACGCAGTATTTT.

The chain recombines TRBV7-9 with TRBJ1-1; no firm D call. Between the trimmed V and J ends, which lost 5 bases and 6 bases, there was a span of 10 bases. CDR3 length: 12 amino acids. Germline CDR1 SEHNR, CDR2 FQNEAQ (reference sequence). The CDR3 sequence is CASSADASEAFF. The DNA of the CDR3 is TGTGCCAGCAGCGCCGACGCTTCTGAAGCTTTCTTT.

The chain is built from TRBV13 and TRBJ2-1; no reliable D call. CDR3 length: 13 amino acids. Germline lookup yields CDR1 PRHDT and CDR2 FYEKMQ (reference sequence). V lost 5 bases and J lost 0, with 5 bases in between. CDR3 protein: CASSPVSYNEQFF. The CDR3 coding sequence is TGTGCCAGCAGCCCAGTCTCCTACAATGAGCAGTTCTTC.

This chain connects TRBV27 to TRBJ2-7; possibly TRBD1 for D (5 bases). V shed 5 bases and J shed 1 base, with 9 bases lying between them. The CDR3 covers 13 residues. Per the germline V gene, CDR1 is MNHEY and CDR2 is SMNVEV (reference sequence). The CDR3 coding sequence is TGTGCCAGCAGTCAGGGTATGTCCTACGAGCAGTACTTC. As protein: CASSQGMSYEQYF.

The CDR3 coding sequence is TGTGCCAGCAGCTTAGCAGGGACGACTGGAAACACCATATATTTT. This sequence encodes CASSLAGTTGNTIYF. The rearrangement joins TRBV5-8 to TRBJ1-3; possible D gene TRBD1, 5 bases. The length of the CDR3 is 15 residues. Trimming took 2 bases from V and 2 from J, leaving 11 bases between them. The V gene's germline CDR1 is SGHTS and CDR2 YDEGEE.

This clone was detected once. This chain uses TRBV9 with TRBJ2-1; D is uncertain. The length of the CDR3 is 15 residues. Germline V gene lookup returns CDR1 SGDLS and CDR2 YYNGEE. Deletions cut 2 bases from V and 0 bases from J, with 9 bases between. CDR3: CASSVAQSSYNEQFF. CDR3 sequence (DNA): TGTGCCAGCAGCGTGGCGCAGAGCTCCTACAATGAGCAGTTCTTC.

This chain connects TRBV6-4 to TRBJ2-2; the D is unclear. V lost 2 bases, J lost 2 bases, and 12 bases lay in between. The germline V gene has CDR1 MRHNA and CDR2 SNTAGT. CDR3 length: 16 amino acids. This CDR3 reads CASSDGPPINTGELFF. Written as DNA, the CDR3 is TGTGCCAGCAGTGACGGCCCCCCCATAAACACCGGGGAGCTGTTTTTT.

CDR3 coding DNA: TGTGCCAGCAGCGTAGAGGGGACTAGAAATGAGCAGTTCTTC. Amino acids: CASSVEGTRNEQFF. The J gene is TRBJ2-1, the V gene TRBV9, with 8 bases fitting TRBD2. The CDR3 contains 14 residues. V lost 0 bases and J lost 7; bases outside the gene matches: 3. Germline values: CDR1 SGDLS, CDR2 YYNGEE.

The genes are TRBV5-1 and TRBJ2-2; the D is unclear. The CDR3 consists of 16 residues. V was shortened by 0 bases and J by 6 bases, with 15 bases between the two germline ends. Germline-derived CDR1 and CDR2 are SGHRS and YFSETQ. This chain's CDR3 is CASSLAFHIGSGELFF. CDR3 DNA: TGCGCCAGCAGCTTGGCGTTCCACATCGGGTCCGGGGAGCTGTTTTTT.

The genes are TRBV4-3 and TRBJ2-4; D unclear. The V gene's germline CDR1 is LGHNA and CDR2 YSLEER. The CDR3 consists of 15 residues. Trimming stripped 4 bases from V and 3 bases from J, with 13 bases between. For the CDR3, the DNA is TGCGCCAGCAGCCCCGACTGGTCTAACAAAAACATTCAGTACTTC. Its protein is CASSPDWSNKNIQYF.